The source of this T cell receptor beta chain is a study of human T cells and chemical hapten exposure. In the study overall: Variability of per-sample TCR yields stemmed mainly from small differences in pooled library volume. Study-wide results and limits: In the PT1 data, expanded TCR counts showed a positive correlation with patch test score.

This clonotype was recorded a few times. Its antigen is as yet unknown. The CDR3 sequence is 13 residues long. Germline-derived CDR1 and CDR2 are SQVTM and ANQGSEA. Trimming took 5 bases from V and 2 from J, leaving 12 bases between them. TCRdb passed the RACE reads through MiXCR, listing each CDR3 protein once. This sample has about 110,000 distinct CDR3 sequences; roughly 10% occur once, and the top ten carry over 3%. The sample's time point: patch test 2, 6 weeks after DPC sensitization. This sample's treatment: therapeutic diphenylcyclopropenone sensitization with weekly scalp DPC. This sequence joins TRBV29-1 and TRBJ1-2, with a possible D match to TRBD1 (6 bases). This TCR came from a woman in her forties with alopecia areata. Some clones in this sample may be carry-over from other donors' samples. Sample: whole blood, taken in connection with sensitization to the hapten diphenylcyclopropenone (DPC). The CDR3 sequence is CSVHNRENYGYTF. The CDR3 coding sequence is TGCAGCGTTCATAACAGGGAAAACTATGGCTACACCTTC.